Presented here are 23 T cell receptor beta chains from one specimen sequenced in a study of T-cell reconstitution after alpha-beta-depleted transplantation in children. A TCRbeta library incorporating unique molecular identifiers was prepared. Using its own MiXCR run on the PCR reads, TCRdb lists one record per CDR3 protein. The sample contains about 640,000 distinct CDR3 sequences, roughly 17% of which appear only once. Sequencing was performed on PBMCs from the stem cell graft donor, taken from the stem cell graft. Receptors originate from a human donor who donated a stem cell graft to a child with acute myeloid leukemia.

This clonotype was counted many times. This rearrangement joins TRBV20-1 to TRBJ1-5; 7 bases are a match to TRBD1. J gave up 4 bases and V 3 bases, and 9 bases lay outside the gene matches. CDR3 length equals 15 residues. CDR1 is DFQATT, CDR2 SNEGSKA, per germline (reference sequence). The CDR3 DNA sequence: TGCAGTGCTAGCCTGGACAGGCGTCGGAATCAGCCCCAGCATTTT. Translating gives CSASLDRRRNQPQHF.

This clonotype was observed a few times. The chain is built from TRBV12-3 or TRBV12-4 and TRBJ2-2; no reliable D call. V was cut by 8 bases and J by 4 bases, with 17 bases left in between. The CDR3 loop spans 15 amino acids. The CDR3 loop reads CASSLSGPRTGELFF. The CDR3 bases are TGTGCCAGCTCCCTTTCCGGGCCTCGCACCGGGGAGCTGTTTTTT.

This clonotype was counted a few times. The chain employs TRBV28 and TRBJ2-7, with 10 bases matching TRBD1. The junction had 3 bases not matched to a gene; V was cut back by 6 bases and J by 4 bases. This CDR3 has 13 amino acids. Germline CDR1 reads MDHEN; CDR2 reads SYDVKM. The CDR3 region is CASRGQGGYEQYV. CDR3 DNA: TGTGCCAGCAGAGGACAGGGGGGTTACGAGCAGTACGTC.

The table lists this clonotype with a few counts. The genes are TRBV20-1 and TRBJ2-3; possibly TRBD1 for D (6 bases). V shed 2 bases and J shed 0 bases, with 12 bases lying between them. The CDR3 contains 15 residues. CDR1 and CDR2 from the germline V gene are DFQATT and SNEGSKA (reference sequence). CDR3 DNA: TGCAGTGCTAGATCGGGACACATCAGCACAGATACGCAGTATTTT. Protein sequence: CSARSGHISTDTQYF.

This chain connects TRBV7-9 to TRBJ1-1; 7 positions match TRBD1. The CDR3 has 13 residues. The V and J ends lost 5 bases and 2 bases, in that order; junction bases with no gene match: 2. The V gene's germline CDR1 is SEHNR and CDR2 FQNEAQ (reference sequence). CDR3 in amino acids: CASSGTDNTEAFF. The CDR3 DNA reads TGTGCCAGCAGCGGGACAGACAACACTGAAGCTTTCTTT.

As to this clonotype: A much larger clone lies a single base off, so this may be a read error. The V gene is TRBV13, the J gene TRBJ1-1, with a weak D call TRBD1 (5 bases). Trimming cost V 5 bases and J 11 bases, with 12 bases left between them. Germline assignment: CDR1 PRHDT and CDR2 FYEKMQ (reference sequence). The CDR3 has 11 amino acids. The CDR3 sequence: CASSPRDDAFF. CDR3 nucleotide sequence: TGTGCCAGCAGCCCAAGGGACGACGCTTTCTTT.

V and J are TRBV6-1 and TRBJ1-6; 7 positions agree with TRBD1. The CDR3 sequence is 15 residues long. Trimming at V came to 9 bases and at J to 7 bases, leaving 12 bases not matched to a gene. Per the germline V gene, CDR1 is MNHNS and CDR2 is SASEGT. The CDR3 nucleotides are TGTGCCAGTAGGAGGGGGCAACGGCCAAATTCACCCCTCCACTTT. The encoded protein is CASRRGQRPNSPLHF.

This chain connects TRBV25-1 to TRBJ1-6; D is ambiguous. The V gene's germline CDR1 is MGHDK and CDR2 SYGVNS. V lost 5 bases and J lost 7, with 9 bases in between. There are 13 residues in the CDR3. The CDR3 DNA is TGTGCCAGCAGTCCACGTCCAAATTCACCCCTCCACTTT. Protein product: CASSPRPNSPLHF.

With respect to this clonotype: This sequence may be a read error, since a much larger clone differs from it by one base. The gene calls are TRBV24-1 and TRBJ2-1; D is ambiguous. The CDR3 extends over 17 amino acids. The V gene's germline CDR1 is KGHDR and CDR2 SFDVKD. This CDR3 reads CATSDSAPRRSYDEQFF. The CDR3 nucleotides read TGTGCCACCAGTGATTCGGCGCCGCGGCGCTCCTACGATGAGCAGTTCTTC.

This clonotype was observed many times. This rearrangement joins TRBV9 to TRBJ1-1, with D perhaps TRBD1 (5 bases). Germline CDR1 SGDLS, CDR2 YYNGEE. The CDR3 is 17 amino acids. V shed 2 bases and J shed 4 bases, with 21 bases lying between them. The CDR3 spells CASSVFSSGWEGTEAFF. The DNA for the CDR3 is TGTGCCAGCAGCGTTTTTTCCTCAGGGTGGGAAGGCACTGAAGCTTTCTTT.

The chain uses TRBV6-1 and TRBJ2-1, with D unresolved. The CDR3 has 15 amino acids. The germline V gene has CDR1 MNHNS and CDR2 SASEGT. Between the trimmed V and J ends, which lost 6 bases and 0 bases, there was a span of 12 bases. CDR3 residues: CASRAGVISYNEQFF. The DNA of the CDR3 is TGTGCCAGCAGGGCTGGGGTGATCTCCTACAATGAGCAGTTCTTC.

The CDR3 region is CASSPQSGGYEQYF. The CDR3 bases are TGTGCCAGCAGCCCTCAGAGCGGAGGTTACGAGCAGTACTTC. This chain links TRBV7-2 with TRBJ2-7, with D possibly being TRBD2 (5 bases). This CDR3 contains 14 residues. CDR1 SGHTA and CDR2 FQGNSA come from the germline V gene. Trimming pared 5 bases from V and 4 bases from J, leaving 15 bases between.

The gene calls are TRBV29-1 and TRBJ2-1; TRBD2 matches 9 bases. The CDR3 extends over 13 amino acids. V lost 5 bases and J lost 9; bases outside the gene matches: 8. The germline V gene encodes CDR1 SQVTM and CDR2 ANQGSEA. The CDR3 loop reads CSVSAGGVGEQFF. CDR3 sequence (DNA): TGCAGCGTTTCGGCGGGGGGGGTGGGTGAGCAGTTCTTC.

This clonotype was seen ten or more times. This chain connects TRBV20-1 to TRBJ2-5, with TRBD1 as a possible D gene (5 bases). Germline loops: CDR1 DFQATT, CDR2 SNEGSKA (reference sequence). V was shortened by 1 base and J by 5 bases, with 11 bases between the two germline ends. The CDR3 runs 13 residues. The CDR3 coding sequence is TGCAGTGCTAGAGTTGACAGCCGGGAGACCCAGTACTTC. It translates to CSARVDSRETQYF.

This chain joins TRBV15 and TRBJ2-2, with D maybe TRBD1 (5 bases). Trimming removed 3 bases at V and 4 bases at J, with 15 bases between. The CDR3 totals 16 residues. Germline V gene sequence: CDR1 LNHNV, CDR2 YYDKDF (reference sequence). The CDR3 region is CATSSALLQATGELFF. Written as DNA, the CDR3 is TGTGCCACCAGCAGTGCTTTATTACAGGCCACCGGGGAGCTGTTTTTT. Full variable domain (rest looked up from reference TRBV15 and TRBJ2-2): DAMVIQNPRYQVTQFGKPVTLSCSQTLNHNVMYWYQQKSSQAPKLLFHYYDKDFNNEADTPDNFQSRRPNTSFCFLDIRSPGLGDTAMYLCATSSALLQATGELFFGEGSRLTVL.

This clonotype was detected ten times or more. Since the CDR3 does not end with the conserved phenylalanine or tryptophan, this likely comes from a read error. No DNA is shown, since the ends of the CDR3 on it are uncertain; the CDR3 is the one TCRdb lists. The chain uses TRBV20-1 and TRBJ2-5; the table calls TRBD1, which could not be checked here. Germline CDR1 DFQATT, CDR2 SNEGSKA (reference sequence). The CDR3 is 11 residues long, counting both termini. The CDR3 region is CSAFTDGQGLI.

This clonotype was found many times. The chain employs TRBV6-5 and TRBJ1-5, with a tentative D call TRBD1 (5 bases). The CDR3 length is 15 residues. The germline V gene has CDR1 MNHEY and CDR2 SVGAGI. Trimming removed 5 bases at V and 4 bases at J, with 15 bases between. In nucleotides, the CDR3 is TGTGCCAGCAGTCGATGGGCCCAGGGAAATCAGCCCCAGCATTTT. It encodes CASSRWAQGNQPQHF.

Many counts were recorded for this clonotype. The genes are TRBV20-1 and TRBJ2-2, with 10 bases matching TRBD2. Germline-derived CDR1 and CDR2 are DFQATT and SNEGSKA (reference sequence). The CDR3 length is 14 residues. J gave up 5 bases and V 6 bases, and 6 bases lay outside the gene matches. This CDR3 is CSAIAGGDTGELFF. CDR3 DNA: TGCAGTGCCATAGCGGGGGGTGATACCGGGGAGCTGTTTTTT.

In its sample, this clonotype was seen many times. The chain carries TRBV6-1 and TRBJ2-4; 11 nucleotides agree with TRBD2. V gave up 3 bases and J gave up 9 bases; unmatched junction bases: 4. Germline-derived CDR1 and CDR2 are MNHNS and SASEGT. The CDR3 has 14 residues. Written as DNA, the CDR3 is TGTGCCAGCAGTGATAGCGGGGGGGCCGCCATTCAGTACTTC. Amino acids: CASSDSGGAAIQYF.

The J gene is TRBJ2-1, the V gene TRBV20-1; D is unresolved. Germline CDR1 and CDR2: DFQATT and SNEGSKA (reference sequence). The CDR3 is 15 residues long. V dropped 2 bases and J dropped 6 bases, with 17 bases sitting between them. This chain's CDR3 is CSARFLQRVGNEQFF. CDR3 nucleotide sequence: TGCAGTGCTAGATTCCTCCAAAGGGTGGGCAATGAGCAGTTCTTC.

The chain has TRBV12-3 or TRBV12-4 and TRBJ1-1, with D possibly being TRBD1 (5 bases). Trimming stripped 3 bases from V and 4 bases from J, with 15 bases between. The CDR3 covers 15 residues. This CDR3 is CASSFSSQGGTEAFF. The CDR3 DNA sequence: TGTGCCAGCAGTTTTTCGTCCCAGGGCGGCACTGAAGCTTTCTTT.

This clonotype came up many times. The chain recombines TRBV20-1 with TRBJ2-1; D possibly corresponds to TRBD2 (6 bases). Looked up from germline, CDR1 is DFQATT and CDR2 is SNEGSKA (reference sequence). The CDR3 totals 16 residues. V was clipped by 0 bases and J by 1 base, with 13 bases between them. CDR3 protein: CSARDAGTPSYNEQFF. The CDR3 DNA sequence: TGCAGTGCTAGAGACGCCGGGACTCCGTCCTACAATGAGCAGTTCTTC.

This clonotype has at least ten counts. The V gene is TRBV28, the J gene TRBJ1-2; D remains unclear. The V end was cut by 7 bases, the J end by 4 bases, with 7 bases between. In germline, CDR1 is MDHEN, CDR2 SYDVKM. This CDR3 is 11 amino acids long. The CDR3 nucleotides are TGTGCCAGCACCCTTGGCTATGGCTACACCTTC. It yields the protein CASTLGYGYTF.